This T cell receptor (beta chain) appears in the sequencing data of a study of blood T cells in healthy people across ages. Germline lookup yields CDR1 SEHNR and CDR2 FQNEAQ (reference sequence). This CDR3 is built from 15 residues. With 1 base removed from V and 6 bases from J, the gap between germline ends came to 15 bases. Through a sample-barcoded 5' primer and a J-beta primer mix, a second PCR was run for 7 to 11 cycles. From the 5' RACE reads, TCRdb called clonotypes with MiXCR, one entry per CDR3 protein. The sample consists of hundreds of thousands of distinct CDR3 sequences, 45% to 60% of them appearing once.

The TCR sequence derives from a woman older than 75 in good health. Sequencing was carried out using blood. The chain uses TRBV7-9 and TRBJ1-2, with D possibly being TRBD1 (6 bases). In nucleotides, the CDR3 is TGTGCCAGCAGCTTAGAGAATCGGGGGCTAAATGGCTACACCTTC. Protein sequence: CASSLENRGLNGYTF.